This TCR beta chain was observed in a study of T cell repertoires in cytomegalovirus infection. Points from the study as a whole: Cumulative public TCR beta family frequency identified carriers of CMV plus the relevant HLA. HLA-C-restricted TCR beta clonotypes specific for CMV led the ex vivo response.

In germline, CDR1 is DFQATT, CDR2 SNEGSKA (reference sequence). V was shortened by 1 base and J by 9 bases, with 16 bases between the two germline ends. The CDR3 has 14 residues. TCRdb recomputed calls from the reads with MiXCR, one row per CDR3 protein. The sample yields under 850,000 distinct CDR3 sequences, roughly 36% seen once. Remarks on this clonotype: What it binds is unknown.

The TCR comes from a human donor in good health (CMV status not recorded). Some clones in this sample may be carry-over from other donors' samples. The gene calls are TRBV20-1 and TRBJ2-1; D remains ambiguous. Sequences were obtained from PBMCs. CDR3 region: CSARVYVRSSEQFF. The CDR3 DNA reads TGCAGTGCTAGAGTTTACGTGAGGTCAAGTGAGCAGTTCTTC.